These 29 T cell receptor beta chains share one sample of origin, sequenced in a study of blood T cell repertoires in COVID-19. Assay: immunoSEQ multiplex PCR; the TCRdb copy retains only in-frame clones and omits some. Among over 450,000 clones listed, approximately 92% were seen once. The sequencing input was peripheral blood. These receptors were obtained from a man aged 18 to 30 with COVID-19, enrolled during active disease.

This chain uses TRBV2 with TRBJ2-3, with D tentatively TRBD2 (6 bases). The CDR3 is 11 residues long. The V end was cut by 11 bases, the J end by 7 bases, with 13 bases between. Germline lookup yields CDR1 SNHLY and CDR2 FYNNEI. CDR3 DNA sequence: TGTGCCTCCAGCGGGCAGTATACGCAGTATTTT. Its translation: CASSGQYTQYF.

The rearrangement links TRBV5-6 to TRBJ1-6; tentatively, D is TRBD1 (6 bases). Germline loops: CDR1 SGHDT, CDR2 YYEEEE. Trimming pared 1 base from V and 8 bases from J, leaving 13 bases between. The length of the CDR3 is 15 residues. Here the CDR3 reads CASSLNAGAHSPLHF. CDR3 sequence (DNA): TGTGCCAGCAGCTTGAATGCAGGGGCCCATTCACCCCTCCACTTT.

The chain combines TRBV11-2 with TRBJ2-7, with 13 positions matching TRBD2. The CDR3 runs to 18 residues. Germline trimming cut 4 bases from V and 0 bases from J; bases unmatched to any gene: 9. Germline CDR1 and CDR2: SGHAT and FQNNGV. For the CDR3, the DNA is TGTGCCAGCAGCTCAATCGGACTAGCGGGAGTTCGCTCCTACGAGCAGTACTTC. Translated, it gives CASSSIGLAGVRSYEQYF. The full variable domain, with the rest looked up from reference TRBV11-2 and TRBJ2-7, is EAGVAQSPRYKIIEKRQSVAFWCNPISGHATLYWYQQILGQGPKLLIQFQNNGVVDDSQLPKDRFSAERLKGVDSTLKIQPAKLEDSAVYLCASSSIGLAGVRSYEQYFGPGTRLTVT.

A note on this clone: The same CDR3 is also encoded by other DNA sequences in this sample. The chain has TRBV27 and TRBJ2-7; maybe TRBD1 (5 bases). The germline CDR1 and CDR2 sequences are MNHEY and SMNVEV (reference sequence). V lost 2 bases and J 2 bases, leaving 7 bases between the germline ends. The CDR3 runs 13 residues. The CDR3 loop reads CASSLRGPYEQYF. CDR3 DNA: TGTGCCAGCAGTTTAAGGGGCCCCTACGAGCAGTACTTC.

The rearrangement joins TRBV7-9 to TRBJ1-1; 7 bases are a match to TRBD1. Losses at the gene ends were 5 bases for V and 5 bases for J; bases not matched to a gene: 11. CDR3 size: 15 residues. In germline, CDR1 is SEHNR, CDR2 FQNEAQ (reference sequence). The CDR3 coding sequence is TGTGCCAGCAGCGAAACAGGGGAACGGGGGACTGAAGCTTTCTTT. Translated, it gives CASSETGERGTEAFF.

The rearrangement links TRBV5-4 to TRBJ2-1, with 10 bases identical to TRBD2. Germline CDR1 is SGHNT and CDR2 is YYREEE (reference sequence). The CDR3 has 14 amino acids. The trim removed 4 bases at V and 6 bases at J, leaving 4 bases unmatched. Written as DNA, the CDR3 is TGTGCCAGCAGCCCTTGGACTAGCGGCAATGAGCAGTTCTTC. Protein: CASSPWTSGNEQFF.

The chain links TRBV11-1 to TRBJ1-2, with TRBD1 matching over 9 bases. V lost 4 bases to trimming and J lost 4 bases; unmatched junction nucleotides: 7. The CDR3 is made up of 15 amino acids. Germline-derived CDR1 and CDR2 are SGHAT and FQDESV (reference sequence). CDR3 loop: CASSSFGQGSYGYTF. CDR3 bases: TGTGCCAGCAGCTCCTTTGGACAGGGGAGCTATGGCTACACCTTC.

The V and J genes are TRBV5-1 and TRBJ2-2; perhaps TRBD1 as D (6 bases). The V end was cut by 3 bases, the J end by 1 base, with 10 bases between. The CDR3 totals 15 residues. Germline lookup yields CDR1 SGHRS and CDR2 YFSETQ. For the CDR3, the DNA is TGCGCCAGCAGCTCCCAGGGGAAGAACACCGGGGAGCTGTTTTTT. Translation gives CASSSQGKNTGELFF.

The chain couples TRBV30 to TRBJ1-6, with D possibly matching TRBD1 (5 bases). The CDR3 is 13 residues long. Germline CDR1 is GTSNPN and CDR2 is SVGIG (reference sequence). The V gene lost 3 bases and the J gene lost 9 bases, with 12 bases spanning the gap. The CDR3 region is CAWSLDGGSPLHF. The CDR3 DNA follows: TGTGCCTGGAGCCTAGACGGGGGTTCACCCCTCCACTTT.

J is TRBJ1-5 and V is TRBV6-1, with a weak D call TRBD1 (6 bases). V was pared by 3 bases and J by 3 bases, with 18 bases between. Looked up from germline, CDR1 is MNHNS and CDR2 is SASEGT. This CDR3 region has 17 residues. The CDR3 reads CASSDQTAQGPNQPQHF. CDR3 DNA: TGTGCCAGCAGTGACCAAACCGCACAGGGACCCAATCAGCCCCAGCATTTT.

The chain couples TRBV19 to TRBJ2-3; 9 bases map to TRBD2. Germline assignment: CDR1 LNHDA and CDR2 SQIVND (reference sequence). The CDR3 consists of 15 residues. After removal of 6 bases from V and 3 bases from J, the junction contained 7 bases not matched to a gene. CDR3 loop: CASRRMTSGTDTQYF. As DNA, the CDR3 is TGTGCCAGTAGAAGAATGACTAGCGGAACAGATACGCAGTATTTT.

As regards this clone: Other DNA sequences in this specimen translate into the identical CDR3. The rearrangement uses TRBV24-1 and TRBJ2-3; 10 positions match TRBD2. Trimming removed 4 bases from V and 10 bases from J; junction bases left unmatched: 7. This CDR3 has 14 amino acids. CDR1 and CDR2 (germline): KGHDR, SFDVKD. The CDR3: CATSDPKTSGAQYF. In nucleotides, the CDR3 is TGTGCCACCAGTGACCCAAAAACTAGCGGGGCGCAGTATTTT.

This clone appeared a single time. The chain uses TRBV24-1 and TRBJ2-7; 7 nucleotides match TRBD1. This CDR3 region has 15 residues. V trimming: 6 bases; J trimming: 5 bases; junction bases outside the gene matches: 12. Germline lookup yields CDR1 KGHDR and CDR2 SFDVKD. In DNA, the CDR3 is TGTGCCACCAGTACGAGCTTGGACAGGTCCGACGAGCAGTACTTC. As protein: CATSTSLDRSDEQYF.

The J gene is TRBJ2-3, the V gene TRBV2, with D hard to call. Deletions cut 4 bases from V and 8 bases from J, with 4 bases between. This CDR3 comprises 10 residues. Per germline, CDR1 SNHLY and CDR2 FYNNEI. CDR3 region: CASSAGTQYF. CDR3 nucleotide sequence: TGTGCCAGCAGTGCCGGTACGCAGTATTTT.

The gene calls are TRBV19 and TRBJ2-2; D might be TRBD1 (6 bases). From germline, CDR1 is LNHDA and CDR2 SQIVND (reference sequence). V was cut by 9 bases and J by 0 bases, with 11 bases left in between. The CDR3 runs to 14 residues. The CDR3 DNA reads as TGTGCCAGGGGGGCGGGCGCGAACACCGGGGAGCTGTTTTTT. This translates into CARGAGANTGELFF.

The CDR3 bases are TGTGCCAGCAGCTTAGACAGGGGAGACGCTGAAGCTTTCTTT. Translating gives CASSLDRGDAEAFF. V is TRBV7-6 and J is TRBJ1-1, with 7 bases that match TRBD1. The length of the CDR3 is 14 residues. J lost 6 bases, V lost 1 base, and 5 bases had no gene match. The germline gives CDR1 SGHVS, CDR2 FNYEAQ.

The chain couples TRBV12-3 or TRBV12-4 to TRBJ2-7; weak D call: TRBD2 (6 bases). Between the trimmed V and J ends, which lost 1 base and 5 bases, there was a span of 9 bases. CDR3 length equals 13 residues. The chain's CDR3 is CASSLEWGDEQYF. For the CDR3, the DNA is TGTGCCAGCAGTTTAGAGTGGGGGGACGAGCAGTACTTC.

This clone appeared once. The chain employs TRBV9 and TRBJ1-4; possible D gene TRBD1, 6 bases. The V gene lost 3 bases and the J gene lost 6 bases, with 6 bases spanning the gap. Germline CDR1 and CDR2: SGDLS and YYNGEE. This CDR3 has 12 amino acids. This CDR3 reads CASSGTDEKLFF. The CDR3 bases are TGTGCCAGCAGCGGGACAGATGAAAAACTGTTTTTT.

The chain links TRBV12-5 to TRBJ1-5, with a weak D call TRBD1 (6 bases). The germline gives CDR1 LGHNT, CDR2 FRNRAP. The germline V and J ends were trimmed by 0 bases and 1 base, with 7 bases remaining between them. The CDR3 runs 15 residues. The CDR3 nucleotides read TGTGCTAGTGGTTTGGTAAGGGGGAGCAATCAGCCCCAGCATTTT. As protein: CASGLVRGSNQPQHF.

This clone was found a few times. This chain connects TRBV5-6 to TRBJ1-5; TRBD1 might be the D (5 bases). This CDR3 is 16 amino acids long. Per the germline V gene, CDR1 is SGHDT and CDR2 is YYEEEE. Between the trimmed V and J ends, which lost 0 bases and 3 bases, there was a span of 13 bases. The chain's CDR3 is CASSLDRRLDNQPQHF. Written as DNA, the CDR3 is TGTGCCAGCAGCTTGGACAGGCGACTAGACAATCAGCCCCAGCATTTT. Full variable domain (remainder filled in from reference TRBV5-6 and TRBJ1-5): DAGVTQSPTHLIKTRGQQVTLRCSPKSGHDTVSWYQQALGQGPQFIFQYYEEEERQRGNFPDRFSGHQFPNYSSELNVNALLLGDSALYLCASSLDRRLDNQPQHFGDGTRLSIL.

The chain is built from TRBV11-2 and TRBJ2-1; D is perhaps TRBD2 (5 bases). CDR3 length: 15 residues. V dropped 1 base and J dropped 2 bases, with 9 bases sitting between them. CDR1 and CDR2 from the germline V gene are SGHAT and FQNNGV. In DNA, the CDR3 is TGTGCCAGCAGCTTAGTAGCGACCCCCTACAATGAGCAGTTCTTC. Translated, it gives CASSLVATPYNEQFF.

The chain carries TRBV18 and TRBJ2-1; a weak D match, TRBD2 (5 bases). This CDR3 contains 15 residues. Trimming removed 6 bases from V and 3 bases from J, with 15 bases in between. The germline V gene has CDR1 KGHSH and CDR2 LQKENI. CDR3 sequence reads: CASSVDGINYNEQFF. CDR3 DNA sequence: TGTGCCAGCTCCGTGGACGGGATCAACTACAATGAGCAGTTCTTC.

This clone was recorded a few times. The gene calls are TRBV29-1 and TRBJ2-2; 10 bases align to TRBD2. CDR1 is SQVTM and CDR2 is ANQGSEA in the germline V gene. CDR3 length equals 15 residues. Trimming cost V 4 bases and J 5 bases; bases outside gene matches: 7. CDR3 nucleotide sequence: TGCAGCGTTGGAGGAGCGGGAGGGGTGACCGGGGAGCTGTTTTTT. Translation gives CSVGGAGGVTGELFF.

This clone was picked up one time. The chain joins TRBV5-4 to TRBJ1-2; 12 nucleotides line up with TRBD1. The CDR3 has 16 amino acids. Germline values: CDR1 SGHNT, CDR2 YYREEE (reference sequence). Trimming removed 3 bases from V and 3 bases from J; junction bases left unmatched: 6. The CDR3 region is CASSSGQGAHYYGYTF. CDR3 nucleotides: TGTGCCAGCAGCTCGGGACAGGGGGCGCATTACTATGGCTACACCTTC.

The CDR3 bases are TGTGCCAGCAGCCGAGAAGTCGCAGGGGCTGAAGCTTTCTTT. This encodes CASSREVAGAEAFF. The rearrangement uses TRBV7-3 and TRBJ1-1; D possibly corresponds to TRBD1 (6 bases). V was pared by 5 bases and J by 6 bases, with 16 bases between. The CDR3 spans 14 residues. The germline V gene has CDR1 SGHTA and CDR2 FQGTGA.

Only one count was recorded for this clone. The chain combines TRBV11-3 with TRBJ1-5, with D uncertain. The germline V gene has CDR1 SGHNT and CDR2 YENEEA. The CDR3 loop spans 13 amino acids. Trimming removed 8 bases at V and 4 bases at J, with 12 bases between. CDR3 residues: CASALETNQPQHF. The CDR3 coding sequence is TGTGCCAGCGCCCTAGAGACGAATCAGCCCCAGCATTTT.

The chain employs TRBV2 and TRBJ2-7; the D gene is possibly TRBD2 (5 bases). The CDR3 sequence is 11 residues long. V gave up 6 bases and J gave up 5 bases, with 8 bases separating them. Germline V gene data show CDR1 as SNHLY and CDR2 as FYNNEI. The CDR3 region has the DNA TGTGCCAGCAGGAGGGAGCACGAGCAGTACTTC. Encoded protein: CASRREHEQYF.

This rearrangement joins TRBV5-1 to TRBJ2-1, with TRBD1 matching over 8 bases. The CDR3 extends over 15 amino acids. Germline V gives CDR1 SGHRS, CDR2 YFSETQ. The V gene end was trimmed by 5 bases and the J gene end by 5 bases; junction bases not matched to a gene: 9. Here the CDR3 DNA reads TGCGCCAGCAGTCAAGACAGGGGAAGGCACAATGAGCAGTTCTTC. Its translation: CASSQDRGRHNEQFF. The entire variable domain, with the rest obtained from reference TRBV5-1 and TRBJ2-1, is as follows: KAGVTQTPRYLIKTRGQQVTLSCSPISGHRSVSWYQQTPGQGLQFLFEYFSETQRNKGNFPGRFSGRQFSNSRSEMNVSTLELGDSALYLCASSQDRGRHNEQFFGPGTRLTVL.

The chain has TRBV6-6 and TRBJ2-7; perhaps TRBD2 as D (5 bases). Germline lookup yields CDR1 MNHNY and CDR2 SVGAGI (reference sequence). The ends were cut back, 4 bases at V and 6 bases at J, with 19 bases in the middle. This CDR3 comprises 15 residues. The DNA of the CDR3 is TGTGCCAGCAGTTTAAGCGGAGTTCCGGCGGGCGAGCAGTACTTC. This gives the protein CASSLSGVPAGEQYF.